One sample yielded the 8 T cell receptor beta chains listed below, sequenced in a study of T cells after yellow fever vaccination. TCRdb independently ran MiXCR on the 5' RACE reads; one entry per CDR3 protein. This table has 200,000 to 250,000 distinct CDR3 sequences, less than 3.5% appearing once. Sequencing used CD4+ T cells sorted from PBMCs, obtained 10 days after the yellow fever booster vaccination. Every receptor here comes from a man aged 18-30 years who received the YFV17D yellow fever vaccine.

This clonotype appeared many times. V usage is TRBV28 and J usage is TRBJ2-7; 8 nucleotides align to TRBD1. Unmatched junction bases numbered 0, after V lost 5 bases and J lost 3 bases. Germline-derived CDR1 and CDR2 are MDHEN and SYDVKM. The CDR3 covers 12 residues. CDR3 region: CASSTGGYEQYV. CDR3 nucleotide sequence: TGTGCCAGCAGTACAGGGGGCTACGAGCAGTACGTC.

The chain links TRBV5-6 to TRBJ2-1, with D possibly TRBD1 on 6 matching bases. Germline loops: CDR1 SGHDT, CDR2 YYEEEE. Trimming shortened V by 7 bases and J by 3 bases, and 17 bases separated the two germline ends. CDR3 size: 15 residues. In DNA form, the CDR3 reads TGTGCCAGCTCCAGGGGCGAGGCAGGCTACAATGAGCAGTTCTTC. This gives the protein CASSRGEAGYNEQFF.

Ten or more counts support this clonotype. V and J are TRBV24-1 and TRBJ1-5; TRBD1 matches 9 bases. CDR1 and CDR2 (germline): KGHDR, SFDVKD. The CDR3 length is 16 residues. The junction had 11 bases not matched to a gene; V was cut back by 9 bases and J by 3 bases. The CDR3 bases are TGTGCCACCCCCTTCGGGACAGGGTCCATCAATCAGCCCCAGCATTTT. Its translation: CATPFGTGSINQPQHF.

A few counts support this clonotype. The V gene is TRBV5-6, the J gene TRBJ1-5; the D is unclear. V was trimmed by 0 bases and J by 11 bases, leaving 12 bases between them. CDR3 size: 13 residues. CDR1 is SGHDT and CDR2 is YYEEEE in the germline V gene. The chain's CDR3 is CASSLEGRGTQHF. Here the CDR3 DNA reads TGTGCCAGCAGCTTGGAAGGGAGAGGGACCCAGCATTTT.

In this sample, this clonotype turned up many times. V is TRBV7-2 and J is TRBJ2-7; D possibly uses TRBD1 or TRBD2 (5 bases each). From germline, CDR1 is SGHTA and CDR2 FQGNSA. The CDR3 runs 14 residues. Trimming left V 0 bases short and J 0 bases short, with 6 bases between. The CDR3 coding sequence is TGTGCCAGCAGCTTAGCAGGGACCTCCTACGAGCAGTACTTC. This translates into CASSLAGTSYEQYF.

This clonotype was seen at least ten times. The chain uses TRBV2 and TRBJ2-4; possible D gene TRBD1, 6 bases. CDR3 length equals 15 residues. CDR1 and CDR2 from the germline V gene are SNHLY and FYNNEI. Trimming stripped 2 bases from V and 7 bases from J, with 15 bases between. The CDR3 sequence is CASSESGGQGNIQYF. The CDR3, as DNA: TGTGCCAGCAGTGAATCCGGCGGGCAGGGGAACATTCAGTACTTC.

J is TRBJ1-4 and V is TRBV7-2, with D perhaps TRBD1 (5 bases). The V gene lost 5 bases and the J gene lost 6 bases, with 16 bases spanning the gap. The CDR3 spans 15 residues. Germline CDR1 is SGHTA and CDR2 is FQGNSA. For the CDR3, the DNA is TGTGCCAGCAGCGCGCAGGGTAGTATAGATGAAAAACTGTTTTTT. Protein product: CASSAQGSIDEKLFF.

The chain carries TRBV30 and TRBJ1-2; 7 positions agree with TRBD1. The CDR3 has 14 amino acids. V lost 1 base, J lost 6 bases, and 8 bases stayed unmatched. Germline CDR1 and CDR2: GTSNPN and SVGIG (reference sequence). In nucleotides, the CDR3 is TGTGCCTGGAGTGGCTCAGGGGGATTGCATGGCTACACCTTC. This codes for CAWSGSGGLHGYTF.